These 12 T cell receptor beta chains came from one sample sequenced in a study of T cell responses to AZD1222 COVID-19 vaccine. TCRdb's copy holds only in-frame clones and misses some; the assay was immunoSEQ multiplex PCR. The table includes around 120,000 clones, around 93% detected once. This specimen consisted of peripheral blood, obtained 28 days after the second AZD1222 dose. The source of these receptors is an adult who received the AZD1222 COVID-19 vaccine.

The rearrangement joins TRBV7-2 to TRBJ1-3, with D unclear. The CDR3 is 12 residues long. Germline CDR1 and CDR2: SGHTA and FQGNSA. The V end was cut by 3 bases, the J end by 9 bases, with 9 bases between. The CDR3 coding sequence is TGTGCCAGCAGCTTTGGGGAGCCCACCATATATTTT. Amino acids: CASSFGEPTIYF.

This sequence joins TRBV5-1 and TRBJ2-5, with 11 bases matching TRBD1. V lost 5 bases and J lost 4; bases outside the gene matches: 4. CDR1 is SGHRS and CDR2 is YFSETQ in the germline V gene. This CDR3 is built from 14 residues. The DNA of the CDR3 is TGCGCCAGCAGTTCCGGGACAGGGGGAGAGACCCAGTACTTC. Protein sequence: CASSSGTGGETQYF.

The chain carries TRBV20-1 and TRBJ2-7, with a weak D call TRBD2 (5 bases). V lost 3 bases to trimming and J lost 1 base, with 10 bases between them. This CDR3 is built from 13 residues. Germline loops: CDR1 DFQATT, CDR2 SNEGSKA (reference sequence). Here the CDR3 reads CSASITRSYEQYF. CDR3 in DNA: TGCAGTGCTAGTATCACTAGATCCTACGAGCAGTACTTC.

The chain joins TRBV4-2 to TRBJ2-5; no clear D. Looked up from germline, CDR1 is LGHNA and CDR2 is YNFKEQ. This CDR3 comprises 13 residues. V shed 0 bases and J shed 5 bases, with 7 bases lying between them. The CDR3 reads CASSQDRRETQYF. The DNA for the CDR3 is TGTGCCAGCAGCCAAGATCGTCGCGAGACCCAGTACTTC.

This chain connects TRBV6-2 or TRBV6-3 to TRBJ1-2; D remains unclear. Germline lookup yields CDR1 MNHEY and CDR2 SVGEGT. CDR3 size: 14 residues. The V gene lost 0 bases and the J gene lost 4 bases, with 9 bases spanning the gap. The CDR3 region is CASSYSPGTYGYTF. CDR3 coding DNA: TGTGCCAGCAGTTACTCGCCTGGAACCTATGGCTACACCTTC.

V gene TRBV6-6 combines with J gene TRBJ1-1; D unresolved. Trimming shortened V by 2 bases and J by 6 bases, and 13 bases separated the two germline ends. The CDR3 totals 14 residues. The germline V gene has CDR1 MNHNY and CDR2 SVGAGI (reference sequence). Here the CDR3 DNA reads TGTGCCAGCAGTTACAGGATCTCCGGCCCTGAAGCTTTCTTT. Amino acids: CASSYRISGPEAFF.

This chain connects TRBV27 to TRBJ1-5; D ambiguous. Germline lookup yields CDR1 MNHEY and CDR2 SMNVEV (reference sequence). CDR3 length: 14 amino acids. The V and J ends lost 6 bases and 1 base respectively, with 10 bases between them. The DNA for the CDR3 is TGTGCCAGCAGCCCAGTGGGGAGCAATCAGCCCCAGCATTTT. It is translated as CASSPVGSNQPQHF.

V usage is TRBV3-1 (or the pseudogene TRBV3-2) and J usage is TRBJ1-2; no clear D gene. The germline V and J ends were trimmed by 3 bases and 2 bases, with 7 bases remaining between them. CDR3 size: 13 residues. The germline CDR1 and CDR2 sequences are LGHDT and YNNKEL (reference sequence). The DNA of the CDR3 is TGTGCCAGCAGCCACATCGGCAACTATGGCTACACCTTC. Protein sequence: CASSHIGNYGYTF.

The gene calls are TRBV5-8 and TRBJ2-7; weak D call: TRBD1 (6 bases). V was pared by 7 bases and J by 6 bases, with 23 bases between. The CDR3 loop spans 15 amino acids. Germline CDR1 SGHTS, CDR2 YDEGEE. Here the CDR3 reads CASVPEWGRIGEQYF. The DNA for the CDR3 is TGTGCCAGCGTCCCTGAGTGGGGGCGGATCGGCGAGCAGTACTTC.

The rearrangement joins TRBV4-1 to TRBJ2-7; TRBD2 agrees at 9 bases. Per the germline V gene, CDR1 is MGHRA and CDR2 is YSYEKL. With 2 bases clipped from V and 2 bases from J, the junction kept 4 bases outside the gene matches. This CDR3 region has 15 residues. The CDR3: CASSQLAGVAYEQYF. CDR3 nucleotides: TGCGCCAGCAGCCAATTAGCGGGAGTTGCCTACGAGCAGTACTTC.

The chain employs TRBV5-1 and TRBJ2-1; 10 bases are shared with TRBD2. V dropped 5 bases and J dropped 4; count of bases not matched to a gene: 6. The CDR3 runs 15 residues. The germline V gene encodes CDR1 SGHRS and CDR2 YFSETQ. The DNA for the CDR3 is TGCGCCAGCAGAGTCGGACTAGCGGTTTACAATGAGCAGTTCTTC. Amino acid sequence: CASRVGLAVYNEQFF.

The rearrangement uses TRBV4-1 and TRBJ2-1; D possibly matches TRBD1 or TRBD2 (6 bases each). V lost 1 base and J 0 bases, leaving 13 bases between the germline ends. Germline V gene lookup returns CDR1 MGHRA and CDR2 YSYEKL. The CDR3 consists of 17 residues. The CDR3 bases are TGCGCCAGCAGCCAAGGTAACGGGGGCACCTCCTACAATGAGCAGTTCTTC. Translated: CASSQGNGGTSYNEQFF.